One sample yielded the 11 T cell receptor beta chains listed below, sequenced in a study of lymphopenia after photon versus proton radiotherapy (dated by TCRdb to the late 2010s). Libraries were built with the immunoSEQ multiplex PCR assay. This is the immuneACCESS table as TCRdb keeps it, with only in-frame sequences that have V and J called. A part of the clones is gone; compared with another copy, unresolved V genes explain less than half, and the rest is unexplained. Here the sample has approximately 24,000 clones; over 80% occur a single time. Approximately 19% of the sample is held by the ten biggest clonotypes. The input for sequencing was peripheral blood, taken from a patient treated with photon-based radiotherapy. These receptors originate from a man aged 50 to 59 with gastric cancer.

DNA of the CDR3: TGTGCCAGCAGGGGTTTGGGGGTCGGGGAGCTGTTTTTT. It is translated as CASRGLGVGELFF. V and J are TRBV25-1 and TRBJ2-2; D is perhaps TRBD1 or TRBD2 (5 bases each). This CDR3 has 13 residues. Germline V lookup: CDR1 MGHDK, CDR2 SYGVNS. The V end lost 6 bases, the J end lost 7 bases, and 12 bases lay between the germline ends.

CDR3 nucleotide sequence: TGTGCCAACTTATGGGGGGGAAGCTCCTACGAGCAGTACGTC. Translation: CANLWGGSSYEQYV. This chain connects TRBV2 to TRBJ2-7; 7 bases map to TRBD2. The CDR3 runs to 14 residues. V trimming: 10 bases; J trimming: 0 bases; junction bases outside the gene matches: 9. Germline CDR1 and CDR2: SNHLY and FYNNEI.

This chain joins TRBV9 and TRBJ1-2; D uncertain. V shed 3 bases and J shed 3 bases, with 3 bases lying between them. Germline loops: CDR1 SGDLS, CDR2 YYNGEE. CDR3 length: 11 amino acids. In DNA form, the CDR3 reads TGTGCCAGCAGCGGGGACTATGGCTACACCTTC. Encoded protein: CASSGDYGYTF.

This chain links TRBV6-4 with TRBJ1-2; D is undetermined. Germline CDR1 reads MRHNA; CDR2 reads SNTAGT. V gave up 2 bases and J gave up 4 bases, with 2 bases separating them. The CDR3 contains 11 residues. The CDR3 DNA sequence: TGTGCCAGCAGTGACAGCTATGGCTACACCTTC. Residues: CASSDSYGYTF.

This sequence joins TRBV5-6 and TRBJ1-1; weak D call: TRBD1 (5 bases). This CDR3 is 15 amino acids long. V shed 2 bases and J shed 7 bases, with 18 bases lying between them. The germline gives CDR1 SGHDT, CDR2 YYEEEE. The CDR3 nucleotides are TGTGCCAGCAGCTTAGTTTCTGGAATCGGGGGTGAAGCTTTCTTT. It codes for CASSLVSGIGGEAFF.

This chain links TRBV30 with TRBJ2-1, with TRBD2 as a possible D gene (6 bases). Per germline, CDR1 GTSNPN and CDR2 SVGIG (reference sequence). This CDR3 is built from 13 residues. V lost 2 bases and J lost 5, with 10 bases in between. The CDR3 reads CAWSRRGDNEQFF. The CDR3 DNA sequence: TGTGCCTGGAGTCGGCGGGGAGACAATGAGCAGTTCTTC.

The V call is TRBV30, the J call TRBJ1-2; D may be TRBD1 (6 bases). V lost 4 bases to trimming and J lost 4 bases, with 10 bases between them. CDR3 length: 12 residues. From germline, CDR1 is GTSNPN and CDR2 SVGIG (reference sequence). Here the CDR3 reads CAWKGDGYGYTF. The DNA for the CDR3 is TGTGCCTGGAAGGGGGACGGCTATGGCTACACCTTC.

The chain couples TRBV5-4 to TRBJ2-5; the D call may be TRBD1 or TRBD2 (5 bases each). Germline CDR1 is SGHNT and CDR2 is YYREEE (reference sequence). V shed 3 bases and J shed 2 bases, with 14 bases lying between them. The CDR3 consists of 15 residues. The CDR3 loop reads CASSSRGPGQETQYF. The CDR3 DNA reads as TGTGCCAGCAGCTCCCGGGGACCGGGACAAGAGACCCAGTACTTC.

The genes are TRBV5-6 and TRBJ1-2, with D uncertain. The CDR3 sequence is 13 residues long. Per the germline V gene, CDR1 is SGHDT and CDR2 is YYEEEE. The V gene lost 0 bases and the J gene lost 1 base, with 4 bases spanning the gap. The CDR3 protein is CASSLGGNYGYTF. In DNA, the CDR3 is TGTGCCAGCAGCTTGGGAGGTAACTATGGCTACACCTTC.

This clone was picked up a small number of times. J is TRBJ1-2 and V is TRBV19, with 9 bases aligning to TRBD1. This CDR3 comprises 13 residues. The V gene end was trimmed by 11 bases and the J gene end by 0 bases; junction bases not matched to a gene: 4. Looked up from germline, CDR1 is LNHDA and CDR2 is SQIVND (reference sequence). CDR3 amino acids: CASRDRANYGYTF. The CDR3 region has the DNA TGTGCCTCACGGGACAGGGCTAACTATGGCTACACCTTC.

The genes are TRBV11-3 and TRBJ2-5, with TRBD2 matching 9 bases. CDR3 length equals 16 residues. The V segment lost 1 base and the J segment 4 bases; nucleotides outside the gene matches: 7. Germline V gene data show CDR1 as SGHNT and CDR2 as YENEEA. Here the CDR3 reads CASSLGRAGGGETQYF. The CDR3 nucleotides are TGTGCCAGCAGCTTAGGCCGAGCGGGGGGAGGAGAGACCCAGTACTTC.